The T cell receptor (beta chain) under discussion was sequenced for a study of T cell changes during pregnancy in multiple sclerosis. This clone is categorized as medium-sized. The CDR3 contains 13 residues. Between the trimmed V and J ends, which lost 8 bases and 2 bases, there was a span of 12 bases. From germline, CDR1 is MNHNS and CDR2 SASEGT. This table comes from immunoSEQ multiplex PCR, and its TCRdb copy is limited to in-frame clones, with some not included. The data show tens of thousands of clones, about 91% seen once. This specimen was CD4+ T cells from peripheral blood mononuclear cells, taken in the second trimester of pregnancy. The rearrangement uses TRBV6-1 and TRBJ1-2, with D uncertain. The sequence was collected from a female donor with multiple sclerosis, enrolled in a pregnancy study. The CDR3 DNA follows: TGTGCCAGCGTGCCGCAGGTGAACTATGGCTACACCTTC. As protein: CASVPQVNYGYTF.